These 32 T cell receptor beta chains originate from one sample sequenced in a study of blood T cell repertoires in COVID-19 (TCRdb year 2020). The library was prepared using the immunoSEQ multiplex PCR assay. What TCRdb holds here is the immuneACCESS table cut down to in-frame rearrangements. Part of the clones is not present; checked against another copy, under half of the missing clones reflect an unresolved V gene, and the others are unexplained. Across this sample there are 200,000 or so clones, with roughly 84% seen only once. Less than 8% of the sample lies in the top ten. Sequencing input: PBMCs or T cells enriched from blood (not recorded which). All receptors come from a man aged 25 to 40 in a cohort exposed to, infected with or recovered from COVID-19 (not recorded which).

V and J are TRBV5-8 and TRBJ2-7; unclear D gene. This CDR3 region has 14 residues. Looked up from germline, CDR1 is SGHTS and CDR2 is YDEGEE. Trimming removed 3 bases from V and 4 bases from J, with 14 bases in between. CDR3 sequence: CASSSGARPYEQYF. CDR3 sequence (DNA): TGTGCCAGCAGCTCCGGCGCTAGACCTTACGAGCAGTACTTC.

The chain uses TRBV2 and TRBJ1-1; 8 nucleotides line up with TRBD1. Germline V gives CDR1 SNHLY, CDR2 FYNNEI. J gave up 0 bases and V 3 bases, and 3 bases lay outside the gene matches. The CDR3 runs 15 residues. CDR3 nucleotide sequence: TGTGCCAGCAGTGAGCAGGGGGCGATGAACACTGAAGCTTTCTTT. Translation gives CASSEQGAMNTEAFF.

The J gene is TRBJ2-3, the V gene TRBV27; possible D gene TRBD2, 6 bases. The CDR3 is made up of 15 amino acids. CDR1 and CDR2 from the germline V gene are MNHEY and SMNVEV (reference sequence). The V gene lost 2 bases and the J gene lost 4 bases, with 13 bases spanning the gap. This CDR3 is CASSLTGESSDTQYF. Written as DNA, the CDR3 is TGTGCCAGCAGTTTAACGGGAGAGTCATCAGATACGCAGTATTTT.

This chain uses TRBV12-3 or TRBV12-4 with TRBJ1-4; tentatively, D is TRBD1 (5 bases). The CDR3 has 12 residues. V lost 2 bases and J lost 13, with 11 bases in between. CDR3 DNA sequence: TGTGCCAGCAGTTTAATGGCAGGGCTACTGTTTTTT. As protein: CASSLMAGLLFF.

The gene calls are TRBV6-5 and TRBJ1-1, with 9 positions matching TRBD1. This CDR3 has 13 amino acids. V dropped 2 bases and J dropped 10; count of bases not matched to a gene: 5. Germline lookup yields CDR1 MNHEY and CDR2 SVGAGI. The CDR3 region is CASSYQQGARAFF. As DNA, the CDR3 is TGTGCCAGCAGTTACCAACAGGGGGCTCGAGCTTTCTTT.

J is TRBJ2-1 and V is TRBV6-5; D gene uncertain. This CDR3 spans 14 amino acids. CDR1 is MNHEY and CDR2 is SVGAGI in the germline V gene. V gave up 0 bases and J gave up 15 bases, with 18 bases separating them. CDR3 nucleotide sequence: TGTGCCAGCAGTTACTCACAATTGTCTGGTATCCGGTTCTTC. Protein product: CASSYSQLSGIRFF.

The chain links TRBV13 to TRBJ2-1, with D possibly being TRBD1 (6 bases). Trimming left V 5 bases short and J 2 bases short, with 16 bases between. CDR3 size: 16 residues. Germline V lookup: CDR1 PRHDT, CDR2 FYEKMQ (reference sequence). CDR3 bases: TGTGCCAGCAGCCCTCGGACAGTAGGAGCCTACAATGAGCAGTTCTTC. It yields the protein CASSPRTVGAYNEQFF.

This clone has more than one count but fewer than ten. CDR3 in amino acids: CASSYSTGMNTEAFF. The CDR3 DNA follows: TGTGCCAGCAGTTACTCCACAGGAATGAACACTGAAGCTTTCTTT. The J gene is TRBJ1-1, the V gene TRBV6-6, with D perhaps TRBD1 (5 bases). Deletions cut 0 bases from V and 0 bases from J, with 8 bases between. The CDR3 contains 15 residues. Germline CDR1 reads MNHNY; CDR2 reads SVGAGI (reference sequence).

CDR3 bases: TGTGCCAGCAGTCCCCCACCACCCGGACAGGGTACCGGGCAGTTCTTC. Its protein is CASSPPPPGQGTGQFF. The V and J genes are TRBV28 and TRBJ2-1; 8 bases agree with TRBD1. This CDR3 comprises 16 residues. Germline CDR1 reads MDHEN; CDR2 reads SYDVKM. V dropped 5 bases and J dropped 12; count of bases not matched to a gene: 18.

The J gene is TRBJ2-7, the V gene TRBV2; tentative D call: TRBD2 (6 bases). Germline CDR1 is SNHLY and CDR2 is FYNNEI. Trimming shortened V by 0 bases and J by 3 bases, and 15 bases separated the two germline ends. This CDR3 contains 16 residues. This CDR3 reads CASSEARRVGFYEQYF. In DNA form, the CDR3 reads TGTGCCAGCAGTGAAGCGAGGAGGGTAGGGTTCTACGAGCAGTACTTC. Supplemented by reference TRBV2 and TRBJ2-7, the full variable domain reads EPEVTQTPSHQVTQMGQEVILRCVPISNHLYFYWYRQILGQKVEFLVSFYNNEISEKSEIFDDQFSVERPDGSNFTLKIRSTKLEDSAMYFCASSEARRVGFYEQYFGPGTRLTVT.

This chain connects TRBV7-9 to TRBJ2-7, with no clear D. Germline CDR1 SEHNR, CDR2 FQNEAQ (reference sequence). The V end was cut by 1 base, the J end by 6 bases, with 10 bases between. This CDR3 has 13 residues. The CDR3 coding sequence is TGTGCCAGCAGCTTAGTCGTGAGTACCGAGCAGTACTTC. Protein sequence: CASSLVVSTEQYF. Together with reference TRBV7-9 and TRBJ2-7, the CDR3 gives the full variable domain: DTGVSQNPRHKITKRGQNVTFRCDPISEHNRLYWYRQTLGQGPEFLTYFQNEAQLEKSRLLSDRFSAERPKGSFSTLEIQRTEQGDSAMYLCASSLVVSTEQYFGPGTRLTVT.

V is TRBV19 and J is TRBJ1-6, with D uncertain. The V gene lost 2 bases and the J gene lost 6 bases, with 20 bases spanning the gap. The CDR3 has 18 amino acids. Germline-derived CDR1 and CDR2 are LNHDA and SQIVND (reference sequence). CDR3 sequence reads: CASSITSWNHGINSPLHF. CDR3 coding DNA: TGTGCCAGTAGTATAACGAGCTGGAACCACGGGATTAATTCACCCCTCCACTTT. Based on the CDR3 plus reference TRBV19 and TRBJ1-6, the full variable domain is DGGITQSPKYLFRKEGQNVTLSCEQNLNHDAMYWYRQDPGQGLRLIYYSQIVNDFQKGDIAEGYSVSREKKESFPLTVTSAQKNPTAFYLCASSITSWNHGINSPLHFGNGTRLTVT.

In DNA, the CDR3 is TGTGCCAGCAGCCCTGAGGGAAACACCATATATTTT. Translated, it gives CASSPEGNTIYF. The chain is built from TRBV3-1 (or the pseudogene TRBV3-2) and TRBJ1-3; D remains unclear. Trimming took 4 bases from V and 4 from J, leaving 5 bases between them. The CDR3 totals 12 residues. Germline values: CDR1 LGHDT, CDR2 YNNKEL (reference sequence).

The DNA of the CDR3 is TGTGCCAGTACCCCACGAAGGGCTGGGAGGGTGGATCAGCCCCAGCATTTT. It yields the protein CASTPRRAGRVDQPQHF. The chain employs TRBV19 and TRBJ1-5; no clear D gene. The CDR3 is 17 amino acids. V gave up 7 bases and J gave up 5 bases, with 24 bases separating them. Germline CDR1 is LNHDA and CDR2 is SQIVND (reference sequence).

A note on this clone: The same CDR3 arises from other DNA sequences in this sample as well. J is TRBJ1-1 and V is TRBV6-5; 11 bases line up with TRBD1. The CDR3 is made up of 14 amino acids. V dropped 2 bases and J dropped 4; count of bases not matched to a gene: 0. Germline V CDR1 and CDR2: MNHEY, SVGAGI. This CDR3 is CASSYGTGGTEAFF. The DNA for the CDR3 is TGTGCCAGCAGTTACGGGACAGGGGGCACTGAAGCTTTCTTT.

The chain recombines TRBV5-1 with TRBJ2-2; 8 bases match TRBD1. The CDR3 has 14 amino acids. After removal of 4 bases from V and 5 bases from J, the junction contained 4 bases not matched to a gene. Germline loops: CDR1 SGHRS, CDR2 YFSETQ. The CDR3 region has the DNA TGCGCCAGCAGCATCTGGACAGGGACCGGGGAGCTGTTTTTT. Protein: CASSIWTGTGELFF.

This clone turned up a few times. CDR3 sequence (DNA): TGTGCCAGCAAACCTACTAACACAGATACGCAGTATTTT. Its protein is CASKPTNTDTQYF. V and J are TRBV27 and TRBJ2-3; D unresolved. Germline V gene data show CDR1 as MNHEY and CDR2 as SMNVEV (reference sequence). The V end lost 7 bases, the J end lost 2 bases, and 10 bases lay between the germline ends. This CDR3 region has 13 residues.

The chain has TRBV27 and TRBJ1-5, with D unresolved. Looked up from germline, CDR1 is MNHEY and CDR2 is SMNVEV (reference sequence). V lost 2 bases to trimming and J lost 3 bases, with 8 bases between them. CDR3 length: 14 amino acids. This chain's CDR3 is CASSLGLHNQPQHF. As DNA, the CDR3 is TGTGCCAGCAGTTTAGGACTGCACAATCAGCCCCAGCATTTT.

This chain links TRBV24-1 with TRBJ2-1; possibly TRBD1 for D (6 bases). Germline-derived CDR1 and CDR2 are KGHDR and SFDVKD. V lost 6 bases and J 7 bases, leaving 15 bases between the germline ends. The length of the CDR3 is 14 residues. CDR3 sequence reads: CATSKSQGKNEQFF. The CDR3 DNA follows: TGTGCCACCAGTAAGTCTCAGGGGAAGAATGAGCAGTTCTTC.

This clone was observed once. The V gene is TRBV28, the J gene TRBJ2-2; perhaps TRBD1 as D (5 bases). V was pared by 3 bases and J by 5 bases, with 13 bases between. The CDR3 has 15 amino acids. The germline V gene encodes CDR1 MDHEN and CDR2 SYDVKM. DNA of the CDR3: TGTGCCAGCAGTTTGAGACAGCAAAGAACCGGGGAGCTGTTTTTT. It translates to CASSLRQQRTGELFF.

V usage is TRBV9 and J usage is TRBJ1-2, with D unclear. The V and J ends lost 3 bases and 8 bases respectively, with 5 bases between them. The CDR3 is 10 residues long. Germline CDR1 SGDLS, CDR2 YYNGEE. The DNA of the CDR3 is TGTGCCAGCAGCGGGAGGGGCTACACCTTC. Translating gives CASSGRGYTF.

The CDR3 coding sequence is TGTGCCAGCAGTCTTTACATCGCCGGGCTAGCGGGAGTCTACGAGCAGTACTTC. It is translated as CASSLYIAGLAGVYEQYF. The gene calls are TRBV27 and TRBJ2-7; 10 bases are shared with TRBD2. J lost 3 bases, V lost 5 bases, and 16 bases had no gene match. Germline V gene data show CDR1 as MNHEY and CDR2 as SMNVEV (reference sequence). CDR3 size: 18 residues.

This clone was seen more than once but under ten times. The chain employs TRBV18 and TRBJ2-1, with 7 positions matching TRBD2. The CDR3 loop spans 15 amino acids. V shed 2 bases and J 10 bases; nucleotides not matched to a gene: 11. Germline CDR1 is KGHSH and CDR2 is LQKENI. CDR3 region: CASSPEAGKAGEQFF. CDR3 coding DNA: TGTGCCAGCTCACCAGAAGCGGGAAAAGCGGGAGAGCAGTTCTTC.

V is TRBV6-5 and J is TRBJ1-1; D gene uncertain. Germline CDR1 and CDR2: MNHEY and SVGAGI. Trimming removed 5 bases at V and 0 bases at J, with 7 bases between. The CDR3 runs 13 residues. CDR3 in DNA: TGTGCCAGCAGTCGTGAGCTGAACACTGAAGCTTTCTTT. Its translation is CASSRELNTEAFF.

In this sample, this clone turned up a few times. The V and J genes are TRBV7-3 and TRBJ2-7, with 9 nucleotides matching TRBD2. Per germline, CDR1 SGHTA and CDR2 FQGTGA. V lost 5 bases and J lost 5; bases outside the gene matches: 10. CDR3 length equals 15 residues. CDR3 DNA sequence: TGTGCCAGCAGCCCTTGGCGGGAGGGCCCCGACGAGCAGTACTTC. This encodes CASSPWREGPDEQYF.

The rearrangement uses TRBV27 and TRBJ2-7; 10 bases match TRBD1. Germline CDR1 and CDR2: MNHEY and SMNVEV (reference sequence). The ends lost 4 bases at V and 3 bases at J; junction bases unmatched: 9. The CDR3 spans 16 residues. The CDR3 bases are TGTGCCAGCAGTTCCCGGACAGGGGGGATAAACTACGAGCAGTACTTC. Amino acid sequence: CASSSRTGGINYEQYF.

V usage is TRBV6-5 and J usage is TRBJ1-2; maybe TRBD1 (5 bases). This CDR3 spans 13 amino acids. Germline assignment: CDR1 MNHEY and CDR2 SVGAGI. Deletions cut 6 bases from V and 4 bases from J, with 12 bases between. The CDR3 DNA is TGTGCCAGCAGGGGGGGAGGGAGCTATGGCTACACCTTC. Translating it yields CASRGGGSYGYTF.

V and J are TRBV20-1 and TRBJ2-7; D is possibly TRBD1 (6 bases). Trimming took 1 base from V and 5 from J, leaving 6 bases between them. The germline gives CDR1 DFQATT, CDR2 SNEGSKA (reference sequence). This CDR3 spans 11 amino acids. CDR3 sequence (DNA): TGCAGTGCTAGAGGACAGGACGAGCAGTACTTC. The encoded protein is CSARGQDEQYF.

The chain recombines TRBV28 with TRBJ2-3, with TRBD1 matching 8 bases. The trim removed 6 bases at V and 5 bases at J, leaving 4 bases unmatched. The CDR3 has 13 residues. Germline V CDR1 and CDR2: MDHEN, SYDVKM. CDR3 DNA sequence: TGTGCCAGCAGCCAGGGGGCGGGAGATACGCAGTATTTT. Translation: CASSQGAGDTQYF.

V and J are TRBV5-4 and TRBJ1-1, with a weak D call TRBD1 (5 bases). Germline V lookup: CDR1 SGHNT, CDR2 YYREEE (reference sequence). This CDR3 has 14 amino acids. The V gene lost 9 bases and the J gene lost 4 bases, with 19 bases spanning the gap. CDR3 loop: CANTWGGRTTEAFF. In nucleotides, the CDR3 is TGTGCCAACACGTGGGGCGGTCGAACCACTGAAGCTTTCTTT. The full variable domain, its missing parts supplied by reference TRBV5-4 and TRBJ1-1, is ETGVTQSPTHLIKTRGQQVTLRCSSQSGHNTVSWYQQALGQGPQFIFQYYREEENGRGNFPPRFSGLQFPNYSSELNVNALELDDSALYLCANTWGGRTTEAFFGQGTRLTVV.

The rearrangement links TRBV14 to TRBJ2-1; D is possibly TRBD2 (5 bases). The CDR3 runs 15 residues. Germline values: CDR1 SGHDN, CDR2 FVKESK. Trimming removed 6 bases at V and 4 bases at J, with 16 bases between. For the CDR3, the DNA is TGTGCCAGCAGTTTTGGGGTCGGGGTATACAATGAGCAGTTCTTC. Amino acids: CASSFGVGVYNEQFF.

The J gene is TRBJ1-1, the V gene TRBV2, with TRBD1 as a possible D gene (6 bases). Germline CDR1 reads SNHLY; CDR2 reads FYNNEI. Trimming took off 2 bases at V and 4 bases at J, with 11 bases between the two ends. There are 14 residues in the CDR3. CDR3 nucleotide sequence: TGTGCCAGCAGTGAAAGGGGGTTTGGCACTGAAGCTTTCTTT. This gives the protein CASSERGFGTEAFF. The entire variable domain, with the rest obtained from reference TRBV2 and TRBJ1-1, is as follows: EPEVTQTPSHQVTQMGQEVILRCVPISNHLYFYWYRQILGQKVEFLVSFYNNEISEKSEIFDDQFSVERPDGSNFTLKIRSTKLEDSAMYFCASSERGFGTEAFFGQGTRLTVV.